This T cell receptor (beta chain) was retrieved from a study of blood T cell repertoires in COVID-19. About the research overall: Samples representing acute and convalescent COVID-19 were sourced from the United States, Italy and Spain.

Profiled with immunoSEQ multiplex PCR; TCRdb holds only in-frame clones, not every one. The table has about 86,000 clones, over 80% seen once; the top ten hold approximately 31%. Trimming removed 1 base from V and 6 bases from J; junction bases left unmatched: 10. This CDR3 has 17 amino acids. CDR1 LGHNA and CDR2 YNFKEQ come from the germline V gene. The sequence derives from a woman aged 80 or older with active or convalescent COVID-19. Sequenced sample: peripheral blood. The rearrangement links TRBV4-2 to TRBJ2-1; 9 bases match TRBD2. Written as DNA, the CDR3 is TGTGCCAGCAGCCAAGGTGTCGAGCGGGGGGCGACCAATGAGCAGTTCTTC. Protein product: CASSQGVERGATNEQFF.